This TCR beta chain originates from a study of control samples from healthy donors and cancer patients. Germline V gene lookup returns CDR1 SGHTA and CDR2 FQGNSA. This CDR3 contains 16 residues. V lost 1 base and J 0 bases, leaving 12 bases between the germline ends. Sequenced by immunoSEQ multiplex PCR; TCRdb stores in-frame clones only, minus some. Of about 150,000 clones in the sample, around 88% were seen once. This rearrangement joins TRBV7-2 to TRBJ2-5; no firm D call. The sample was blood. The sequence came from a young man in good health. The CDR3 sequence: CASSLGGADYQETQYF. CDR3 in DNA: TGTGCCAGCAGCTTAGGAGGAGCAGATTACCAAGAGACCCAGTACTTC.